The present T cell receptor (beta chain) was sequenced within a study of blood T cell repertoires in COVID-19. Trimming cost V 4 bases and J 1 base; bases outside gene matches: 13. The CDR3 is made up of 18 amino acids. Germline V lookup: CDR1 SGHTA, CDR2 FQGTGA. TCRdb's copy holds only in-frame clones and misses some; the assay was immunoSEQ multiplex PCR. This table has 200,000 to 250,000 clones, around 87% appearing once. V gene TRBV7-3 combines with J gene TRBJ2-4, with TRBD1 matching 7 bases. Sequencing was carried out using peripheral blood. The clonotype originates from a man aged 55 to 70 with acute or convalescent COVID-19. CDR3 sequence: CASSSSPTRGGAKNIQYF. CDR3 bases: TGTGCCAGCAGCTCCTCCCCCACCAGAGGGGGCGCCAAAAACATTCAGTACTTC.